What follows are 12 T cell receptor beta chains derived from one specimen sequenced in a study of technical replicates of blood from a handful of donors. The table came from immunoSEQ multiplex PCR; TCRdb's copy has only in-frame clones and leaves some out. Of 87,000 or so clones in the sample, 92% were seen once. Sample: T cells isolated from PBMCs. The receptor source for this set is a human donor in good health.

V usage is TRBV10-3 and J usage is TRBJ2-1; 7 positions match TRBD2. This CDR3 spans 13 amino acids. With V trimmed by 8 bases and J by 9 bases, 10 bases remained unmatched. Germline V CDR1 and CDR2: ENHRY, SYGVKD. CDR3 region: CAIGGGRLGEQFF. The CDR3 DNA is TGTGCCATCGGGGGAGGGAGGTTGGGTGAGCAGTTCTTC.

This chain uses TRBV11-2 with TRBJ1-5, with D maybe TRBD1 (6 bases). Germline V gene lookup returns CDR1 SGHAT and CDR2 FQNNGV. V was trimmed by 1 base and J by 3 bases, leaving 10 bases between them. CDR3 length equals 15 residues. CDR3 loop: CASSLGPGANQPQHF. The CDR3 region has the DNA TGTGCCAGCAGCTTAGGGCCAGGGGCCAATCAGCCCCAGCATTTT.

This chain uses TRBV6-1 with TRBJ1-1; maybe TRBD1 (6 bases). Germline lookup yields CDR1 MNHNS and CDR2 SASEGT. The CDR3 totals 14 residues. Trimming stripped 7 bases from V and 0 bases from J, with 12 bases between. CDR3 in amino acids: CASTQGRMNTEAFF. The DNA for the CDR3 is TGTGCCAGCACACAGGGCAGGATGAACACTGAAGCTTTCTTT.

The chain has TRBV7-3 and TRBJ2-5, with TRBD2 as a possible D gene (5 bases). Germline CDR1 and CDR2: SGHTA and FQGTGA. This CDR3 comprises 12 residues. V was cut by 6 bases and J by 5 bases, with 10 bases left in between. The CDR3 sequence: CASSHSGETQYF. In DNA, the CDR3 is TGTGCCAGCAGTCACTCGGGGGAGACCCAGTACTTC.

The CDR3 protein is CASGQQGLTEKLFF. As DNA, the CDR3 is TGTGCCAGCGGACAACAGGGACTAACGGAAAAACTGTTTTTT. The V call is TRBV5-6, the J call TRBJ1-4, with a possible D match to TRBD1 (6 bases). This CDR3 comprises 14 residues. Trimming removed 7 bases at V and 8 bases at J, with 18 bases between. Germline values: CDR1 SGHDT, CDR2 YYEEEE.

The rearrangement uses TRBV27 and TRBJ2-7; D possibly corresponds to TRBD1 (6 bases). The CDR3 contains 15 residues. Germline CDR1 and CDR2: MNHEY and SMNVEV (reference sequence). The V end was cut by 5 bases, the J end by 0 bases, with 14 bases between. CDR3 nucleotides: TGTGCCAGCAGTGCCGAACAGGGCAACTCCTACGAGCAGTACTTC. This gives the protein CASSAEQGNSYEQYF.

The CDR3 is CASSLGLAGPGELFF. The CDR3 DNA is TGTGCCAGCAGTTTAGGACTAGCGGGACCCGGGGAGCTGTTTTTT. V usage is TRBV28 and J usage is TRBJ2-2; 12 bases are shared with TRBD2. With V trimmed by 2 bases and J by 6 bases, 1 base remained unmatched. Germline assignment: CDR1 MDHEN and CDR2 SYDVKM. The CDR3 has 15 amino acids.

The chain recombines TRBV5-1 with TRBJ2-2, with 16 bases matching TRBD2. The CDR3 has 22 amino acids. The germline V gene has CDR1 SGHRS and CDR2 YFSETQ. V shed 0 bases, J shed 1 base, and the junction held 12 bases outside the gene matches. This CDR3 is CASSLAGTSGGAGLRNTGELFF. In DNA, the CDR3 is TGCGCCAGCAGCTTGGCCGGGACTAGCGGGGGGGCCGGCTTAAGGAACACCGGGGAGCTGTTTTTT.

This rearrangement joins TRBV6-6 to TRBJ1-1; 8 bases match TRBD1. The CDR3 is made up of 15 amino acids. Germline loops: CDR1 MNHNY, CDR2 SVGAGI (reference sequence). J was trimmed by 0 bases and V by 7 bases; bases with no gene match: 7. DNA of the CDR3: TGTGCCAGCACCACCGGACAGGGTATGAACACTGAAGCTTTCTTT. It specifies CASTTGQGMNTEAFF.

This sequence joins TRBV7-8 and TRBJ2-3; 7 bases fit TRBD1. V was pared by 3 bases and J by 0 bases, with 3 bases of the junction left unmatched. Germline CDR1 and CDR2: SGHVS and FQNEAQ. CDR3 length: 15 amino acids. For the CDR3, the DNA is TGTGCCAGCAGCTTGACAGGGTTTAGCACAGATACGCAGTATTTT. Translation gives CASSLTGFSTDTQYF.

The rearrangement links TRBV5-6 to TRBJ1-4; maybe TRBD1 (6 bases). V gave up 3 bases and J gave up 7 bases, with 16 bases separating them. This CDR3 spans 15 amino acids. Germline V gives CDR1 SGHDT, CDR2 YYEEEE. CDR3 nucleotides: TGTGCCAGCAGCTCACGCAGCGGGGGGCGTGAAAAACTGTTTTTT. Its protein is CASSSRSGGREKLFF.

This chain links TRBV2 with TRBJ1-2; TRBD1 matches at 9 bases. The length of the CDR3 is 14 residues. With 4 bases clipped from V and 4 bases from J, the junction kept 4 bases outside the gene matches. Germline loops: CDR1 SNHLY, CDR2 FYNNEI. The CDR3: CASSADRGGYGYTF. CDR3 nucleotides: TGTGCCAGCAGTGCTGACAGGGGGGGCTATGGCTACACCTTC.